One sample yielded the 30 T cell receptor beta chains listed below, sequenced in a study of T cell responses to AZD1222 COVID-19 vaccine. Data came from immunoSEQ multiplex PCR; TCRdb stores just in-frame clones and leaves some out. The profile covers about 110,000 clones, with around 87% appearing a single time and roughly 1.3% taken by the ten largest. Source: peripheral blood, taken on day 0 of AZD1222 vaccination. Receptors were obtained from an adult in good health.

CDR3 amino acids: CASSQVRGTEQYF. CDR3 in DNA: TGTGCCAGCAGCCAAGTCCGGGGTACCGAGCAGTACTTC. The chain carries TRBV3-1 (or the pseudogene TRBV3-2) and TRBJ2-7; D might be TRBD2 (5 bases). CDR1 is LGHDT, CDR2 YNNKEL, per germline (reference sequence). CDR3 length: 13 residues. Trimming removed 1 base at V and 6 bases at J, with 10 bases between.

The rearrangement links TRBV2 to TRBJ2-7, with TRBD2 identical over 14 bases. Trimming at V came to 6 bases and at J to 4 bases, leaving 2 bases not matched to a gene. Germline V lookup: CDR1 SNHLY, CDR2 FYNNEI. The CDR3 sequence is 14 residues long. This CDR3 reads CASSGTSGGYEQYF. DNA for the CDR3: TGTGCCAGCAGCGGGACTAGCGGGGGATACGAGCAGTACTTC.

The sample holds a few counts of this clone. CDR3 sequence: CASAGGGHGDTQYF. The CDR3 DNA is TGTGCCAGCGCCGGTGGGGGGCATGGAGATACGCAGTATTTT. The genes are TRBV7-2 and TRBJ2-3; either TRBD1 or TRBD2 may supply D (6 bases each). V was clipped by 8 bases and J by 5 bases, with 17 bases between them. CDR1 is SGHTA and CDR2 is FQGNSA in the germline V gene. CDR3 size: 14 residues. Full variable domain (rest looked up from reference TRBV7-2 and TRBJ2-3): GAGVSQSPSNKVTEKGKDVELRCDPISGHTALYWYRQSLGQGLEFLIYFQGNSAPDKSGLPSDRFSAERTGGSVSTLTIQRTQQEDSAVYLCASAGGGHGDTQYFGPGTRLTVL.

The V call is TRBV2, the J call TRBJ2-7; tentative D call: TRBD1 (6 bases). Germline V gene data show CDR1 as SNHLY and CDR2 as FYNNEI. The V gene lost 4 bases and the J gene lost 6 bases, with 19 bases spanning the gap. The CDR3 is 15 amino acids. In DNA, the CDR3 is TGTGCCAGCAGTGTTTTGGGGACACCCCCCTCCGAGCAGTACTTC. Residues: CASSVLGTPPSEQYF. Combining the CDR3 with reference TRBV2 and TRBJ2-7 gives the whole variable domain EPEVTQTPSHQVTQMGQEVILRCVPISNHLYFYWYRQILGQKVEFLVSFYNNEISEKSEIFDDQFSVERPDGSNFTLKIRSTKLEDSAMYFCASSVLGTPPSEQYFGPGTRLTVT.

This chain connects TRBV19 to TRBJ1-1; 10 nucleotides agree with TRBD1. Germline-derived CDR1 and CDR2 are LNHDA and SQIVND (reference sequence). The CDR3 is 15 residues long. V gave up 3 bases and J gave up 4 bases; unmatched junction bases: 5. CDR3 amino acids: CASSMIWDRGTEAFF. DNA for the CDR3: TGTGCCAGTAGTATGATCTGGGACAGGGGCACTGAAGCTTTCTTT.

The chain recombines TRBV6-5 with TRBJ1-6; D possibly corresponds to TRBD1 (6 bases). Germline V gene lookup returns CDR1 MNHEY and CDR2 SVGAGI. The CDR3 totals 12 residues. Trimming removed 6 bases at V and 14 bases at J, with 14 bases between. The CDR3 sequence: CASSDPPGALHF. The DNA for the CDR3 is TGTGCCAGCAGCGACCCCCCAGGGGCCCTCCACTTT.

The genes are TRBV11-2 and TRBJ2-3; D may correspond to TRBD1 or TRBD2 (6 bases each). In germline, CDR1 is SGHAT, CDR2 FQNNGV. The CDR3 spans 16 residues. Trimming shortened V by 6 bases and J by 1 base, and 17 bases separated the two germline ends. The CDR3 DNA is TGTGCCAGCAGACGGGGGCAGGGTTGGGGCACAGATACGCAGTATTTT. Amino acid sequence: CASRRGQGWGTDTQYF.

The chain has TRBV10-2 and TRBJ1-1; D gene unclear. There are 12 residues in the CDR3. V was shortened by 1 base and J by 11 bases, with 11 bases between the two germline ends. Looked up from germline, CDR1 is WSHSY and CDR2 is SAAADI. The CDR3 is CASSEWNGGAFF. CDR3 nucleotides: TGCGCCAGCAGTGAGTGGAACGGCGGGGCTTTCTTT.

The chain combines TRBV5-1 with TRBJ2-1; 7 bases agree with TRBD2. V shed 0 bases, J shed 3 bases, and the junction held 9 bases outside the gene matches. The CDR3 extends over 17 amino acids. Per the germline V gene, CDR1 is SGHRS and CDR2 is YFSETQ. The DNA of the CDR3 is TGCGCCAGCAGCTTGGGACCAATAGCGGGTAACTACAATGAGCAGTTCTTC. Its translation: CASSLGPIAGNYNEQFF.

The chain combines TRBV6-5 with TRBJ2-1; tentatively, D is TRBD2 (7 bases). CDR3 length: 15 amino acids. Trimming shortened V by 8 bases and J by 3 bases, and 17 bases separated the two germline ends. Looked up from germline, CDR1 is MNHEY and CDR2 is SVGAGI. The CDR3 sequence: CASSLKGGVYNEQFF. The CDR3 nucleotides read TGTGCCAGCTCGCTTAAAGGGGGGGTCTACAATGAGCAGTTCTTC.

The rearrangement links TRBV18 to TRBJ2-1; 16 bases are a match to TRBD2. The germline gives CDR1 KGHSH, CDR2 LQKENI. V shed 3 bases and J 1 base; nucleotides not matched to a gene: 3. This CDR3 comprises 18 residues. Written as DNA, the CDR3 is TGTGCCAGCTCACCGGGACTAGCGGGGGGGCCTTCCTACAATGAGCAGTTCTTC. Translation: CASSPGLAGGPSYNEQFF.

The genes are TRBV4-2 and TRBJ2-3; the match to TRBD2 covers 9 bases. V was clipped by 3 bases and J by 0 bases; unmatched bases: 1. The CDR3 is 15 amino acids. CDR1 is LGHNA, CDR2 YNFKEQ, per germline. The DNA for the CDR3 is TGTGCCAGCAGCCAGGCGGGGGGGAGCACAGATACGCAGTATTTT. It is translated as CASSQAGGSTDTQYF.

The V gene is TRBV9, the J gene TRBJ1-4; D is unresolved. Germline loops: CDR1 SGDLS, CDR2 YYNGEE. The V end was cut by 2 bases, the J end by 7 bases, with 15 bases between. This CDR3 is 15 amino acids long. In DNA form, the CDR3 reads TGTGCCAGCAGCGTGGACCGGGGATGGGGTGAAAAACTGTTTTTT. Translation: CASSVDRGWGEKLFF.

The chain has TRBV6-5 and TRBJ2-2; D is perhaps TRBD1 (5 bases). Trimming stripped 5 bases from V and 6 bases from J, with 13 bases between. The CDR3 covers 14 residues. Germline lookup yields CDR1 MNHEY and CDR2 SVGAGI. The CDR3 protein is CASSPSAGPGELFF. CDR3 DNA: TGTGCCAGCAGTCCCTCCGCAGGGCCCGGGGAGCTGTTTTTT.

The CDR3: CASNPGGPLYEQYF. In nucleotides, the CDR3 is TGTGCCAGTAATCCAGGGGGACCCCTCTACGAGCAGTACTTC. The chain uses TRBV19 and TRBJ2-7, with 7 nucleotides matching TRBD1. V lost 7 bases, J lost 3 bases, and 9 bases stayed unmatched. CDR1 LNHDA and CDR2 SQIVND come from the germline V gene (reference sequence). The CDR3 contains 14 residues.

CDR3: CASSVEWTVNEKLFF. The DNA of the CDR3 is TGTGCCAGCAGTGTAGAATGGACAGTTAATGAAAAACTGTTTTTT. This rearrangement joins TRBV2 to TRBJ1-4, with a tentative D call TRBD1 (6 bases). This CDR3 is 15 amino acids long. The V end was cut by 4 bases, the J end by 4 bases, with 13 bases between. CDR1 is SNHLY, CDR2 FYNNEI, per germline.

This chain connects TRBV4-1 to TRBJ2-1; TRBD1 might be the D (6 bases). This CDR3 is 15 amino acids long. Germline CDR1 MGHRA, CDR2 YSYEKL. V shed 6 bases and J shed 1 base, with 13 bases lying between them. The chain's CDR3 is CASSFGQTSYNEQFF. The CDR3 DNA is TGCGCCAGCAGTTTCGGACAGACGTCCTACAATGAGCAGTTCTTC.

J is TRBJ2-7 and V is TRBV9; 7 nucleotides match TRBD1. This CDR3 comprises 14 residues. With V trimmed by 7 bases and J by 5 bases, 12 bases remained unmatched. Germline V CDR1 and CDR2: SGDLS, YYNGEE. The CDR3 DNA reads TGTGCCAGCGGGGCGACAGGGTCCGGCGACGAGCAGTACTTC. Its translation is CASGATGSGDEQYF. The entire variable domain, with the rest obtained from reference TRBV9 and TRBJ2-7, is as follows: DSGVTQTPKHLITATGQRVTLRCSPRSGDLSVYWYQQSLDQGLQFLIQYYNGEERAKGNILERFSAQQFPDLHSELNLSSLELGDSALYFCASGATGSGDEQYFGPGTRLTVT.

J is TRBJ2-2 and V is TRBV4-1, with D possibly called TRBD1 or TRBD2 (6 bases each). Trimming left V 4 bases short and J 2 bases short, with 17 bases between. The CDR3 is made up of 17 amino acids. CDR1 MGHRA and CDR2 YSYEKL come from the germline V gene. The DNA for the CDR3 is TGCGCCAGCAGCCTAAGGGGGGCAAGGGGAAACACCGGGGAGCTGTTTTTT. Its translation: CASSLRGARGNTGELFF.

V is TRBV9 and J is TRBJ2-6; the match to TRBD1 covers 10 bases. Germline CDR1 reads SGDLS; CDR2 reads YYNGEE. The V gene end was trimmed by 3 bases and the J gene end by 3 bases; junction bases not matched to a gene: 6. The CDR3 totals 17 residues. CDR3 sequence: CASSARQGAGGANVLTF. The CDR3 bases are TGTGCCAGCAGCGCCAGACAGGGGGCGGGTGGGGCCAACGTCCTGACTTTC.

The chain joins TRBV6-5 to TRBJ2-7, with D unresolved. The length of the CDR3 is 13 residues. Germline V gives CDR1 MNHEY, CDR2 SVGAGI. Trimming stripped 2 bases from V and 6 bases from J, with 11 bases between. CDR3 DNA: TGTGCCAGCAGTTACGACCAGGCTCGCGAGCAGTACTTC. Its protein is CASSYDQAREQYF.

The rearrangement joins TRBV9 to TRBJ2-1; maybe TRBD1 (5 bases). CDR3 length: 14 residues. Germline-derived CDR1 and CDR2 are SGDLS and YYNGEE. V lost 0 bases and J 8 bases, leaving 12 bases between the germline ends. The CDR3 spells CASSVVSGWDEQFF. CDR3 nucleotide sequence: TGTGCCAGCAGCGTAGTATCAGGGTGGGATGAGCAGTTCTTC.

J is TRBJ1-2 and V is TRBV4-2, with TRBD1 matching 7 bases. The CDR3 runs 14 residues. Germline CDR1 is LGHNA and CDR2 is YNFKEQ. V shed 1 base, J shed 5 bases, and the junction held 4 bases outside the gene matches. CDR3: CASSQAGTEYGYTF. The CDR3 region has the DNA TGTGCCAGCAGCCAAGCTGGGACAGAATATGGCTACACCTTC.

The CDR3 protein is CASSNHPGGSTGELFF. The CDR3 DNA follows: TGTGCCAGCAGCAACCACCCCGGAGGAAGCACCGGGGAGCTGTTTTTT. The genes are TRBV9 and TRBJ2-2, with D perhaps TRBD2 (5 bases). Germline CDR1 is SGDLS and CDR2 is YYNGEE. There are 16 residues in the CDR3. Deletions cut 4 bases from V and 4 bases from J, with 17 bases between.

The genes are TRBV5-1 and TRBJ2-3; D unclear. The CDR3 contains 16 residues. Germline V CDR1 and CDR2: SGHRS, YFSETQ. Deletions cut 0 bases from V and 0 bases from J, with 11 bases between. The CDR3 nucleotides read TGCGCCAGCAGCTTGGAGATTGGCCTTAGCACAGATACGCAGTATTTT. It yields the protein CASSLEIGLSTDTQYF.

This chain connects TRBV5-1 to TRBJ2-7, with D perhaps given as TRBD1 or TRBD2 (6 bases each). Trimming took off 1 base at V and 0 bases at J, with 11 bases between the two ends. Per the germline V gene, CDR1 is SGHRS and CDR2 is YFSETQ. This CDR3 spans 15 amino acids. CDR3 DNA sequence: TGCGCCAGCAGCTTGTCGGGGGCGAGCTCCTACGAGCAGTACTTC. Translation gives CASSLSGASSYEQYF.

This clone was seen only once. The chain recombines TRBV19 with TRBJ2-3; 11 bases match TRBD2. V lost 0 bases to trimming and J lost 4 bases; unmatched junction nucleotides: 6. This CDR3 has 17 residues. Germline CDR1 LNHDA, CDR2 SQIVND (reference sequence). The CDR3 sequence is CASSIEALAGAADTQYF. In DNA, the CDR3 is TGTGCCAGTAGTATAGAGGCACTAGCGGGGGCAGCAGATACGCAGTATTTT.

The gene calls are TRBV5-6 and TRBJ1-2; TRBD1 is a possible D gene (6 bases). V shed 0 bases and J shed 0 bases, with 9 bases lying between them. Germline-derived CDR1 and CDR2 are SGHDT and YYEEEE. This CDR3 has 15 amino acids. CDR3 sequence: CASSLGGTTNYGYTF. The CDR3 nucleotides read TGTGCCAGCAGCTTGGGGGGGACAACTAACTATGGCTACACCTTC.

As DNA, the CDR3 is TGTGCCAGCACCCTAGGGGGGGGCCCCTTTGCCCTGCAATATGGCTACACCTTC. This codes for CASTLGGGPFALQYGYTF. V usage is TRBV5-4 and J usage is TRBJ1-2; possible D gene TRBD1, 6 bases. The CDR3 is 18 amino acids. CDR1 SGHNT and CDR2 YYREEE come from the germline V gene (reference sequence). The germline V and J ends were trimmed by 6 bases and 5 bases, with 29 bases remaining between them. Full variable domain (rest looked up from reference TRBV5-4 and TRBJ1-2): ETGVTQSPTHLIKTRGQQVTLRCSSQSGHNTVSWYQQALGQGPQFIFQYYREEENGRGNFPPRFSGLQFPNYSSELNVNALELDDSALYLCASTLGGGPFALQYGYTFGSGTRLTVV.

CDR3 nucleotide sequence: TGTGCCAGCAGCTTTACGGACTCCGAAGCTTTCTTT. Translated, it gives CASSFTDSEAFF. The chain recombines TRBV11-3 with TRBJ1-1; D not resolved. This CDR3 region has 12 residues. V was shortened by 3 bases and J by 8 bases, with 10 bases between the two germline ends. CDR1 and CDR2 (germline): SGHNT, YENEEA.